This TCR beta chain was recorded in a study of shared clonotypes between healthy human individuals. Study-wide context: The study used three CD4 naive, three CD4 memory, two CD8 naive and one CD8 memory plate per donor.

Trimming cost V 2 bases and J 3 bases; bases outside gene matches: 3. The CDR3 contains 15 residues. Per the germline V gene, CDR1 is MNHEY and CDR2 is SVGAGI. Each PCR replicate from the sorted subsets contained about 210 ng DNA, which is about 31,000 T cell genomes. Clones were sequenced by immunoSEQ multiplex PCR, and TCRdb holds only the in-frame ones, with some missing. Here the sample spans roughly 660,000 clones, about 90% being singletons. Each CD8 memory set brought CD45RO+ cells together with CCR7-negative CD45RA+ TemRA cells. Sequencing used memory CD8+ T cells from PBMCs. Sample subset: CD45RO+ cells pooled with CCR7-negative TemRA cells. The sequence came from a man in his late teens or twenties in good health. Some clones in this sample may be carry-over from other donors' samples. The chain combines TRBV6-5 with TRBJ2-1, with 8 nucleotides matching TRBD2. Written as DNA, the CDR3 is TGTGCCAGCAGTTACCGGGAGGGAGGCTACAATGAGCAGTTCTTC. The encoded protein is CASSYREGGYNEQFF.